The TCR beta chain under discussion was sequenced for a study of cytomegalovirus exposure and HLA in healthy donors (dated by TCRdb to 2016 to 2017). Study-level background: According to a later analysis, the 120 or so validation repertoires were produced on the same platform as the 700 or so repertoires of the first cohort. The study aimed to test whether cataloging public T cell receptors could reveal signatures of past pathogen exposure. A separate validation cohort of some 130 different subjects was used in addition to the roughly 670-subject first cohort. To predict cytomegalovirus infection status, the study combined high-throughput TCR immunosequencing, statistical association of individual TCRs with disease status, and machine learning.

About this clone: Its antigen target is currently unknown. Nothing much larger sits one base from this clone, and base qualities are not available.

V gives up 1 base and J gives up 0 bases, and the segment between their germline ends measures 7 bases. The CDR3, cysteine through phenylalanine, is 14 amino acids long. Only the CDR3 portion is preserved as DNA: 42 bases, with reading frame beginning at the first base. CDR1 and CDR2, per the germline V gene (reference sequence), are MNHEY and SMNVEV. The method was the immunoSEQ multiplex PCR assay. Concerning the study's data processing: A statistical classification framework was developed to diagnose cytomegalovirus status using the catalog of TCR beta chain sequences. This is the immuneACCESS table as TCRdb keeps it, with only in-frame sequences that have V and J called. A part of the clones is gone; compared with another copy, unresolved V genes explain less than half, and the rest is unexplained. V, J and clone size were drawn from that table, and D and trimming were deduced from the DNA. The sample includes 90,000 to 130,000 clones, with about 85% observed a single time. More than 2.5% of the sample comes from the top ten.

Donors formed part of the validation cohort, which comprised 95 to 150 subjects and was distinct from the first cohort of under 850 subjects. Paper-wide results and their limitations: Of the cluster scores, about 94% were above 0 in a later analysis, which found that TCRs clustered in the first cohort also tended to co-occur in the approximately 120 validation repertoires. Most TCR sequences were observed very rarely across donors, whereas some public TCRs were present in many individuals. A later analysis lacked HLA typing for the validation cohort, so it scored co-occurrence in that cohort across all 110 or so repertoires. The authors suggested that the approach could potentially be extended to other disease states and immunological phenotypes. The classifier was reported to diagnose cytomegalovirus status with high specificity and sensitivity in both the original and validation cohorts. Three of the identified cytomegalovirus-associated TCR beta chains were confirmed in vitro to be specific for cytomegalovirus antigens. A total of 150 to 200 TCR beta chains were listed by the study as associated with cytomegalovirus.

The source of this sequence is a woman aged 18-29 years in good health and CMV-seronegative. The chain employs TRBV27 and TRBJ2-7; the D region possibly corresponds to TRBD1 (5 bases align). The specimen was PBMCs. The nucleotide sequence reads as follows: TGTGCCAGCAGTTTATTTACAGGCTCCTACGAGCAGTACTTC. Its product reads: CASSLFTGSYEQYF.